Listed below are T cell receptor beta chains from one sample, sequenced in a study of blood T cell repertoires in COVID-19. Repertoires were generated with immunoSEQ multiplex PCR, while TCRdb's copy carries only in-frame clones and drops some. Of over 200,000 clones in the sample, approximately 86% were seen once. The sequenced material came from PBMCs or T cells enriched from blood (not recorded which). These receptors came from a man younger than 35 with acute COVID-19. CDR3s include the opening cysteine and the closing phenylalanine or tryptophan. A D gene is named only where the DNA matches it firmly. Part of the rows lack a size; the others show once, few, many or a class for expanded clones.

D: TRBD2
V: TRBV27
J: TRBJ2-1
size: NA
DNA: TGTGCCAGCAGTGCTCTACTAGCGGGAGGTAGGGATGAGCAGTTCTTC
CDR3: CASSALLAGGRDEQFF

D: NA
V: TRBV19
J: TRBJ1-4
size: NA
DNA: TGTGCCAGTAGTGGGGGGGCAACTAATGAAAAACTGTTTTTT
CDR3: CASSGGATNEKLFF

D: TRBD1
V: TRBV30
J: TRBJ1-4
size: NA
DNA: TGTGCCTGGAGGGGAGACAGGGGGTTGGAAAAACTGTTTTTT
CDR3: CAWRGDRGLEKLFF

D: TRBD1
V: TRBV11-3
J: TRBJ2-1
size: NA
DNA: TGTGCCAGCAGCTTCGACAGGGGGCAGTACAATGAGCAGTTCTTC
CDR3: CASSFDRGQYNEQFF

D: TRBD2
V: TRBV4-1
J: TRBJ2-1
size: NA
DNA: TGCGCCAGCAGCCGAGTGAGCGGGATCTACAATGAGCAGTTCTTC
CDR3: CASSRVSGIYNEQFF

D: TRBD2
V: TRBV11-3
J: TRBJ2-3
size: NA
DNA: TGTGCCAGCAGCAGAGGATGGGACTACAGAACAGATACGCAGTATTTT
CDR3: CASSRGWDYRTDTQYF

D: TRBD2
V: TRBV7-9
J: TRBJ2-7
size: NA
DNA: TGTGCCAGCAGCTCTCCGGGACTAGCTTCCTACGAGCAGTACTTC
CDR3: CASSSPGLASYEQYF

D: TRBD1
V: TRBV23-1
J: TRBJ2-7
size: NA
DNA: TGCGCCAGCGCCTCTGACAGGGGACGAGGGGAGCAGTACTTC
CDR3: CASASDRGRGEQYF

D: NA
V: TRBV19
J: TRBJ1-2
size: NA
DNA: TGTGCCAGTACGGGGGGCACGGACTATGGCTACACCTTC
CDR3: CASTGGTDYGYTF

D: TRBD1
V: TRBV11-2
J: TRBJ2-5
size: NA
DNA: TGTGCCAGCAGCCTACCGGGACAGGGGGCGGAGACCCAGTACTTC
CDR3: CASSLPGQGAETQYF

D: TRBD2
V: TRBV29-1
J: TRBJ2-1
size: NA
DNA: TGCAGCGTTGATTCGGCGGGAGGGATATACAATGAGCAGTTCTTC
CDR3: CSVDSAGGIYNEQFF

D: TRBD2
V: TRBV5-1
J: TRBJ2-2
size: NA
DNA: TGCGCCAGCAGCTATTCTAGCGGCCCGAACACCGGGGAGCTGTTTTTT
CDR3: CASSYSSGPNTGELFF

D: NA
V: TRBV11-1
J: TRBJ1-2
size: once
DNA: TGTGCCAGCAGCTTAACGGGAGACTATGGCTACACCTTC
CDR3: CASSLTGDYGYTF

D: NA
V: TRBV2
J: TRBJ2-1
size: once
DNA: TGTGCCAGCAGTGAAGACAGGCTCAATGAGCAGTTCTTC
CDR3: CASSEDRLNEQFF

D: NA
V: TRBV7-9
J: TRBJ1-2
size: NA
DNA: TGTGCCAGCAGCTTATTAGGGGCCCCCTATGGCTACACCTTC
CDR3: CASSLLGAPYGYTF

D: TRBD1
V: TRBV23-1
J: TRBJ1-5
size: once
DNA: TGCGCCAGCAGTCCTGGGACAGGGACGGTGCGCAATCAGCCCCAGCATTTT
CDR3: CASSPGTGTVRNQPQHF

D: NA
V: TRBV27
J: TRBJ2-7
size: NA
DNA: TGTGCCAGCAGTAGGGGAATGGAATATCGGAACGAGCAGTACTTC
CDR3: CASSRGMEYRNEQYF

D: NA
V: TRBV19
J: TRBJ2-2
size: NA
DNA: TGTGCCAGTAGACCCAACAGGGTAGACACCGGGGAGCTGTTTTTT
CDR3: CASRPNRVDTGELFF

D: NA
V: TRBV6-2/TRBV6-3
J: TRBJ2-2
size: few
DNA: TGTGCCAGCAGTCCCGGGGCGAACACCGGGGAGCTGTTTTTT
CDR3: CASSPGANTGELFF

D: NA
V: TRBV15
J: TRBJ1-5
size: once
DNA: TGTGCCACCAGCAGAGTTAGTCAGCCCCAGCATTTT
CDR3: CATSRVSQPQHF

D: NA
V: TRBV10-2
J: TRBJ1-2
size: NA
DNA: TGCGCCAGCAGTTTAGGAAGGTTGGACAGCAACTATGGCTACACCTTC
CDR3: CASSLGRLDSNYGYTF

D: NA
V: TRBV27
J: TRBJ2-7
size: NA
DNA: TGTGCCAGCAGTAGGACTCCCACCCTCTACGAGCAGTACTTC
CDR3: CASSRTPTLYEQYF

D: TRBD2
V: TRBV5-5
J: TRBJ2-1
size: NA
DNA: TGTGCCAGCAGCGGGACTAGTGACAATGAGCAGTTCTTC
CDR3: CASSGTSDNEQFF

D: TRBD2
V: TRBV7-9
J: TRBJ2-1
size: NA
DNA: TGTGCCAGCAGCTCTCGACTAGCGGGGAACTACAATGAGCAGTTCTTC
CDR3: CASSSRLAGNYNEQFF

D: NA
V: TRBV10-3
J: TRBJ2-2
size: NA
DNA: TGTGCCACTAGTCCGGGCACCGGGGAGCTGTTTTTT
CDR3: CATSPGTGELFF

D: TRBD1
V: TRBV4-1
J: TRBJ1-2
size: NA
DNA: TGCGCCAGCAGCCAAGGGGGGACAGGGGCCTATGGCTACACCTTC
CDR3: CASSQGGTGAYGYTF